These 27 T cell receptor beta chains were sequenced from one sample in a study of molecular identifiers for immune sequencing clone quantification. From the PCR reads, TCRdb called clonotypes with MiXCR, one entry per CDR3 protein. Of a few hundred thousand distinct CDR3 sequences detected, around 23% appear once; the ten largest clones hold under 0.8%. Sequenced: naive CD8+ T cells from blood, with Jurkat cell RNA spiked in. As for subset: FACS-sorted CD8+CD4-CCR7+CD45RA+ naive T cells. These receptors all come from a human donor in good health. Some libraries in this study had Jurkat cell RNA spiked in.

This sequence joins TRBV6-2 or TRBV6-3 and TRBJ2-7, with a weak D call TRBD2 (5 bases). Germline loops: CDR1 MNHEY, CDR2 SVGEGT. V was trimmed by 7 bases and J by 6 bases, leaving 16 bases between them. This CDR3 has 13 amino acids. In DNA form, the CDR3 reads TGTGCCAGCACCCCTGCGGGTCACCCCGAGCAGTACTTC. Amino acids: CASTPAGHPEQYF.

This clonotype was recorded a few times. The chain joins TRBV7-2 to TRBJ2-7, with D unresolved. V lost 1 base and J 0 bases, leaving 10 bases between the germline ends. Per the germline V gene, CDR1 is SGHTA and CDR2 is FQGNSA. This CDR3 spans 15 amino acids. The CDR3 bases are TGTGCCAGCAGCTTAGGTGGCACCATCTCCTACGAGCAGTACTTC. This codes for CASSLGGTISYEQYF.

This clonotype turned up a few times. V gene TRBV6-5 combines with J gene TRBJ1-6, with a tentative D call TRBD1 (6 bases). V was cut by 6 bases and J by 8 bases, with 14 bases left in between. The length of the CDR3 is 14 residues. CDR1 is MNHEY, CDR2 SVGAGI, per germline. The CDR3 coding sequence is TGTGCCAGCAGGGGAGGGACAAACTATTCACCCCTCCACTTT. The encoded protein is CASRGGTNYSPLHF.

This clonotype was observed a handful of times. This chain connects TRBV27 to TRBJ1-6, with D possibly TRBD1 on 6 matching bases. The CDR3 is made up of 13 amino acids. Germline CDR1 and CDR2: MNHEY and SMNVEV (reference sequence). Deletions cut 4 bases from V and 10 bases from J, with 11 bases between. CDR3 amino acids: CASSWGGGSPLHF. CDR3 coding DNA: TGTGCCAGCAGTTGGGGGGGCGGCTCACCCCTCCACTTT.

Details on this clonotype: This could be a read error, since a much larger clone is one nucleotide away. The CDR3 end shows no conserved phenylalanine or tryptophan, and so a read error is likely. The CDR3 DNA reads as TGTGCCAGCAGCCAAGATGTTCAGGGAGATACGCAGTATCTT. It specifies CASSQDVQGDTQYL. This rearrangement joins TRBV14 to TRBJ2-3; a weak D match, TRBD1 (5 bases). CDR1 is SGHDN and CDR2 is FVKESK in the germline V gene. The CDR3 contains 14 residues. V was pared by 0 bases and J by 5 bases, with 9 bases between.

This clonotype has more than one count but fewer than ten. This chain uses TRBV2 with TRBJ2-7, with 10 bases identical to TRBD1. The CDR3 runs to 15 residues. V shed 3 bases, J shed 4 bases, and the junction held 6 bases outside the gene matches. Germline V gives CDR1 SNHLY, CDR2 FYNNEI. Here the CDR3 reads CASSEGGQGVYEQYF. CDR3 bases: TGTGCCAGCAGTGAGGGAGGACAGGGGGTATACGAGCAGTACTTC. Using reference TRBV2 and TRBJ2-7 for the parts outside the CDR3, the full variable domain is EPEVTQTPSHQVTQMGQEVILRCVPISNHLYFYWYRQILGQKVEFLVSFYNNEISEKSEIFDDQFSVERPDGSNFTLKIRSTKLEDSAMYFCASSEGGQGVYEQYFGPGTRLTVT.

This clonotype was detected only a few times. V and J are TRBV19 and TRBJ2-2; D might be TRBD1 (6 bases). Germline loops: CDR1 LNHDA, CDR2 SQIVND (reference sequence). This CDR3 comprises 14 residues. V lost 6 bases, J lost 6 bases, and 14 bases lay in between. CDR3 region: CASSQGTTPGELFF. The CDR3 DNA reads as TGTGCCAGTAGCCAAGGGACAACGCCCGGGGAGCTGTTTTTT.

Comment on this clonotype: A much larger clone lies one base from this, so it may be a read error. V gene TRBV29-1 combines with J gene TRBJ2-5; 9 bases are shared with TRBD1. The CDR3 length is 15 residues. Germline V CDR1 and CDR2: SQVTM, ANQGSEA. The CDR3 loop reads CSVEVPQGAREIQYF. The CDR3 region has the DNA TGCAGCGTTGAAGTCCCACAGGGGGCGCGGGAGATCCAGTACTTC.

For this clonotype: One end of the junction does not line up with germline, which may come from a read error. The CDR3: CASGLVQPDTQYF. CDR3 DNA: TGCGCCAGCGGCTTGGTACAGCCAGATACGCAGTATTTT. The chain employs TRBV5-1 and TRBJ2-3; D not resolved. Per germline, CDR1 SGHRS and CDR2 YFSETQ. The CDR3 loop spans 13 amino acids.

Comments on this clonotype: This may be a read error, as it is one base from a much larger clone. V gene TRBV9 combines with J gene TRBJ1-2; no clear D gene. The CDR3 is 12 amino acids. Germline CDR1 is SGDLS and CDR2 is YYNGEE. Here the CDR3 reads CASSGSNYGYPF. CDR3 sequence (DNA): TGTGCCAGCAGCGGAAGTAACTATGGCTACCCCTTC. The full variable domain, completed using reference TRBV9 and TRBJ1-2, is DSGVTQTPKHLITATGQRVTLRCSPRSGDLSVYWYQQSLDQGLQFLIQYYNGEERAKGNILERFSAQQFPDLHSELNLSSLELGDSALYFCASSGSNYGYPFGSGTRLTVV.

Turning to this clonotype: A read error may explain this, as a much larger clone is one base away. The CDR3 DNA follows: TGTGCCAGCAGCTTCCCGGCAGGGGAAAACACTAAAGCTTTCTTT. Translating gives CASSFPAGENTKAFF. The rearrangement links TRBV7-3 to TRBJ1-1; D may be TRBD1 (6 bases). The CDR3 loop spans 15 amino acids. Germline loops: CDR1 SGHTA, CDR2 FQGTGA.

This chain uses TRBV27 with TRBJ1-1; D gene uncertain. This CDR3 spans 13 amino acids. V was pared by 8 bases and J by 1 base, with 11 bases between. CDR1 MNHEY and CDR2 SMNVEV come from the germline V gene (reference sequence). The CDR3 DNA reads TGTGCCAGCGGGTTTGGGGAGAACACTGAAGCTTTCTTT. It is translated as CASGFGENTEAFF.

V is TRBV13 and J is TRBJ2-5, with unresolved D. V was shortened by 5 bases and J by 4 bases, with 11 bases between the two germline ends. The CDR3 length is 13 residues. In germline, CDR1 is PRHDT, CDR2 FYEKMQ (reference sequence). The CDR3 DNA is TGTGCCAGCAGCCAACAGCCCGCAGAGACCCAGTACTTC. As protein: CASSQQPAETQYF.

The CDR3 loop is CASSGLRGTTDTQYF. The CDR3, as DNA: TGTGCCAGCAGTGGACTCAGGGGAACCACAGATACGCAGTATTTT. The chain is built from TRBV6-1 and TRBJ2-3, with TRBD1 as a possible D gene (6 bases). CDR3 length equals 15 residues. The V end lost 4 bases, the J end lost 2 bases, and 13 bases lay between the germline ends. Germline V gene data show CDR1 as MNHNS and CDR2 as SASEGT.

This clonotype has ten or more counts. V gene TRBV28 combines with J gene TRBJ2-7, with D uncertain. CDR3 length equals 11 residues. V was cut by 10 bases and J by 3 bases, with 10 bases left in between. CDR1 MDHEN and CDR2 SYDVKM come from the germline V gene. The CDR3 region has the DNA TGTGCCACCTCTGCAGGCTACGAGCAGTACTTC. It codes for CATSAGYEQYF.

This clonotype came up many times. Here the CDR3 reads CASSDTGLNQPQHF. DNA of the CDR3: TGTGCCAGCAGTGATACAGGACTCAATCAGCCCCAGCATTTT. The chain is built from TRBV12-3 or TRBV12-4 and TRBJ1-5; D may be TRBD1 (5 bases). CDR3 length: 14 residues. V was shortened by 5 bases and J by 3 bases, with 11 bases between the two germline ends.

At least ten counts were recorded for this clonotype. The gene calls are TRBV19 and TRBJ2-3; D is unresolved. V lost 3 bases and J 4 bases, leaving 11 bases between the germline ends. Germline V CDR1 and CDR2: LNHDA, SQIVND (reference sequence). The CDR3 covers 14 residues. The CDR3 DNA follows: TGTGCCAGTAGTATCCAGGCAGGTGCAGATACGCAGTATTTT. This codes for CASSIQAGADTQYF.

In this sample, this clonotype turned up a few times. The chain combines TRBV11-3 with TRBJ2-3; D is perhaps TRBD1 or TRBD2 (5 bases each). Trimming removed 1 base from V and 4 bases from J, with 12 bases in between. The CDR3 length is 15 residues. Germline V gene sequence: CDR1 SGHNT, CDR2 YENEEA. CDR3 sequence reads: CASSLAEGMADTQYF. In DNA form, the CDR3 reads TGTGCCAGCAGCTTAGCCGAGGGGATGGCAGATACGCAGTATTTT.

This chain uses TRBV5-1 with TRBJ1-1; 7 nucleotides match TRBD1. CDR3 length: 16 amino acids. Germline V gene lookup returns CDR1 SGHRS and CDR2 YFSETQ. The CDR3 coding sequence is TGCCCCCGCAGCTTGGAGGGGGGGGACAGTCACACTGAAGCTTTCTTT. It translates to CPRSLEGGDSHTEAFF.

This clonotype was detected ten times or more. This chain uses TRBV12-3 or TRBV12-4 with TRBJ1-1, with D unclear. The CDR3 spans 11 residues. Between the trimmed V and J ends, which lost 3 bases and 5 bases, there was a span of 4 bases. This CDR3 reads CASSFSTEAFF. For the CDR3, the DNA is TGTGCCAGCAGTTTCTCAACTGAAGCTTTCTTT.

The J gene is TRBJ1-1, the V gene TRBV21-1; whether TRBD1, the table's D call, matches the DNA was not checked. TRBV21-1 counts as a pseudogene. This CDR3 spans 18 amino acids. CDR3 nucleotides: TGTGTCAGCAGCAAAGTGAGACACGACAGGTCAATGAACACTGAAGCTTTCTTT. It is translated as CVSSKVRHDRSMNTEAFF.

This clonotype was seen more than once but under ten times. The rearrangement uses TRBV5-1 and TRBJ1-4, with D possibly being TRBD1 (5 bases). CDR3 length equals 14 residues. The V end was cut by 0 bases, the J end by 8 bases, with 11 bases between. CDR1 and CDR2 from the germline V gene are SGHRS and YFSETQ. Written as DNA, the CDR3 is TGCGCCAGCAGCTTGGGCGACAGAGCAGAAAAACTGTTTTTT. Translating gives CASSLGDRAEKLFF.

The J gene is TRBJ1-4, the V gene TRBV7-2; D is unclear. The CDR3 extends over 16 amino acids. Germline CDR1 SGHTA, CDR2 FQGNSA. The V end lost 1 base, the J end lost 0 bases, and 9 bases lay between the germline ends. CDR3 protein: CASSLGFQATNEKLFF. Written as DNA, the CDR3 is TGTGCCAGCAGCTTAGGGTTTCAAGCAACTAATGAAAAACTGTTTTTT. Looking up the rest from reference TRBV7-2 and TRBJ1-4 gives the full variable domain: GAGVSQSPSNKVTEKGKDVELRCDPISGHTALYWYRQSLGQGLEFLIYFQGNSAPDKSGLPSDRFSAERTGGSVSTLTIQRTQQEDSAVYLCASSLGFQATNEKLFFGSGTQLSVL.

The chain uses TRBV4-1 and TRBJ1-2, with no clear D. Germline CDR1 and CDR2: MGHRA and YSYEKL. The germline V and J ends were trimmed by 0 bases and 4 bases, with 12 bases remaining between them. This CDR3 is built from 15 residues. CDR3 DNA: TGCGCCAGCAGCCAAGACGCCGGGTTGGTCTATGGCTACACCTTC. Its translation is CASSQDAGLVYGYTF.

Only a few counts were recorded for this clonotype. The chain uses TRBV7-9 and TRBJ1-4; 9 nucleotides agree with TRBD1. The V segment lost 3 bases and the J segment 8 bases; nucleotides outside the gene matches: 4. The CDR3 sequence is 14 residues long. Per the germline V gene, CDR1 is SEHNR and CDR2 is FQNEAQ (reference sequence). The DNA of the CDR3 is TGTGCCAGCAGCTTGGGGACAGGGAACGAAAAACTGTTTTTT. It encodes CASSLGTGNEKLFF.

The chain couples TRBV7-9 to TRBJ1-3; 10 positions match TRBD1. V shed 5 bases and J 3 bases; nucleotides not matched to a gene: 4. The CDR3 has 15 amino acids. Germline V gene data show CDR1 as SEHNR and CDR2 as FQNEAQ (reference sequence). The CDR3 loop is CASSPGTGDGNTIYF. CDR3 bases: TGTGCCAGCAGCCCCGGGACAGGGGATGGAAACACCATATATTTT.

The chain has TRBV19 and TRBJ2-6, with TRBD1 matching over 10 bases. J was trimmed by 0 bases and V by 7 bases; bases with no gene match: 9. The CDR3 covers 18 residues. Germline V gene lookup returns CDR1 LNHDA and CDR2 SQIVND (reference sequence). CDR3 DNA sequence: TGTGCCAGTACCTCGACAGGGGGCCCCCACTCTGGGGCCAACGTCCTGACTTTC. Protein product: CASTSTGGPHSGANVLTF.